The rows below give T cell receptor beta chains drawn from one sample of a study of blood T cell repertoires in COVID-19. Generated by immunoSEQ multiplex PCR, the TCRdb table keeps only in-frame clones and is missing some. Of about 140,000 clones detected, almost 80% appear once; the ten largest clones hold 10% to 11%. The sample taken for sequencing was peripheral blood. These receptors were collected from a man aged 55 to 70 who had recovered from COVID-19. Each CDR3 is given with its conserved first and last residue. A D gene is named only where the DNA matches it firmly. Rows may omit the clone size; those that give it use once, few, many or a size class.

cdr3_aa cdr3_nt j_call d_call clone_size v_call
CASSVGTGGGQPQHF TGTGCCAGCAGCGTAGGCACAGGGGGCGGGCAGCCCCAGCATTTT TRBJ1-5 TRBD1 NA TRBV9
CASSWGLAVDYEQYF TGTGCCAGCAGTTGGGGACTAGCGGTCGACTACGAGCAGTACTTC TRBJ2-7 TRBD2 NA TRBV6-6
CASSYGTGEARTF TGTGCCAGCAGTTACGGGACAGGGGAGGCTAGGACCTTC TRBJ1-2 TRBD1 NA TRBV6-5
CASSLTTSGGARRQYF TGTGCCAGCAGTTTAACGACTAGCGGGGGGGCCAGGCGTCAGTATTTT TRBJ2-3 TRBD2 NA TRBV27
CASSQDPGQSYNEQFF TGCGCCAGCAGCCAAGACCCGGGACAGTCCTACAATGAGCAGTTCTTC TRBJ2-1 TRBD1 few TRBV4-3
CASSETSGRIYEQYF TGTGCCAGTAGCGAGACTAGCGGGAGAATCTACGAGCAGTACTTC TRBJ2-7 TRBD2 few TRBV19
CASSRDQWTGDYGYTF TGTGCCAGCAGTCGAGATCAATGGACAGGGGATTATGGCTACACCTTC TRBJ1-2 TRBD1 NA TRBV6-6
CASSERTVNTGELFF TGTGCCAGCAGCGAGAGGACAGTCAACACCGGGGAGCTGTTTTTT TRBJ2-2 NA NA TRBV9
CASSPRQGDEQYF TGTGCCAGCAGCCCCCGACAAGGGGACGAGCAGTACTTC TRBJ2-7 NA NA TRBV7-8
CASSPRVALSYNEQFF TGTGCCAGCAGCCCCCGCGTAGCCCTCTCCTACAATGAGCAGTTCTTC TRBJ2-1 NA NA TRBV7-2
CASSRGSSYNSPLHF TGTGCCAGCAGCCGAGGGAGCTCCTATAATTCACCCCTCCACTTT TRBJ1-6 NA NA TRBV6-5
CASRRGTGRGRYNEQFF TGTGCCAGCCGAAGGGGCACGGGTCGAGGCCGATACAATGAGCAGTTCTTC TRBJ2-1 NA NA TRBV19
CASSQDRPATNEKLFF TGTGCCAGCAGCCAAGACAGGCCTGCAACTAATGAAAAACTGTTTTTT TRBJ1-4 NA few TRBV3-1/TRBV3-2
CASDPGGQGDSPLHF TGTGCCAGCGATCCAGGGGGCCAAGGGGATTCACCCCTCCACTTT TRBJ1-6 TRBD1 once TRBV19
CASRAGLAGDEQYF TGTGCCAGCAGAGCCGGACTAGCGGGAGACGAGCAGTACTTC TRBJ2-7 TRBD2 NA TRBV7-2
CAWSLVAGELFF TGTGCCTGGAGTTTGGTAGCCGGGGAGCTGTTTTTT TRBJ2-2 NA NA TRBV30
CASSFSRAGSGNTIYF TGTGCCAGCAGCTTCTCTAGAGCAGGGTCTGGAAACACCATATATTTT TRBJ1-3 NA NA TRBV5-5
CASSEYRGDSRYF TGTGCCAGCAGTGAATACCGGGGGGACTCGCGTTATTTT TRBJ2-3 TRBD2 NA TRBV6-1
CASSYTDNTEAFF TGTGCCAGCAGTTACACAGACAACACTGAAGCTTTCTTT TRBJ1-1 NA NA TRBV6-6
CASSQGQGLYEQYF TGTGCCAGCAGCCAGGGACAGGGGTTATACGAGCAGTACTTC TRBJ2-7 TRBD1 NA TRBV9
CASSLTENTEAFF TGTGCCAGCAGCTTGACAGAGAACACTGAAGCTTTCTTT TRBJ1-1 NA few TRBV7-2
CASSRQVSGNTIYF TGCGCCAGCAGCCGGCAGGTCTCTGGAAACACCATATATTTT TRBJ1-3 NA once TRBV5-1
CASSLQIGGDEKLFF TGTGCCAGCAGCTTACAGATTGGGGGGGATGAAAAACTGTTTTTT TRBJ1-4 NA NA TRBV7-2
CASSRTGGGETQYF TGTGCCAGCAGTCGTACAGGGGGCGGAGAGACCCAGTACTTC TRBJ2-5 TRBD1 NA TRBV6-5
CASSYSKEGSPYEQYF TGTGCCAGCAGTTACTCGAAGGAAGGTAGCCCCTACGAGCAGTACTTC TRBJ2-7 NA NA TRBV6-2/TRBV6-3
CASRAGGPYEQYF TGTGCCAGCAGGGCAGGGGGACCCTACGAGCAGTACTTC TRBJ2-7 TRBD1 NA TRBV12-3/TRBV12-4
CASSLRQSMRNEKLFF TGTGCCAGTAGTCTCAGACAGTCCATGCGGAATGAAAAACTGTTTTTT TRBJ1-4 NA NA TRBV19
CASSRGLAGGGRETQYF TGTGCCAGCAGTCGCGGACTAGCGGGAGGGGGGCGCGAGACCCAGTACTTC TRBJ2-5 TRBD2 few TRBV3-1/TRBV3-2
CAISQGAREQYF TGTGCCATCAGTCAGGGGGCGAGGGAGCAGTACTTC TRBJ2-7 TRBD1 NA TRBV10-3
CASSLSQGGQPQHF TGTGCCAGCAGCTTAAGCCAGGGCGGTCAGCCCCAGCATTTT TRBJ1-5 NA few TRBV7-2
CASSLEVIYGYTF TGTGCCAGCTCCCTGGAGGTAATCTATGGCTACACCTTC TRBJ1-2 NA NA TRBV5-5
CASRPSTGNGYEQYF TGTGCCAGCAGGCCGTCTACAGGGAACGGCTACGAGCAGTACTTC TRBJ2-7 NA NA TRBV28
CASTRGGHTVTDTQYF TGTGCCAGTACCCGGGGGGGGCATACAGTCACAGATACGCAGTATTTT TRBJ2-3 TRBD2 NA TRBV2
CASRTREGVPEAFF TGTGCCAGCAGGACCCGGGAGGGAGTCCCTGAAGCTTTCTTT TRBJ1-1 NA NA TRBV27
CASSVDRAPNEKLFF TGTGCCAGCAGCGTTGACAGGGCCCCTAATGAAAAACTGTTTTTT TRBJ1-4 TRBD1 NA TRBV9
CASSIPRTGGTDTQYF TGTGCCAGTAGTATTCCCCGGACAGGGGGCACAGATACGCAGTATTTT TRBJ2-3 TRBD1 NA TRBV19
CASSQDPDRSRGQTQYF TGTGCCAGCAGCCAAGATCCGGATCGGAGCAGGGGTCAGACCCAGTACTTC TRBJ2-5 NA NA TRBV4-2